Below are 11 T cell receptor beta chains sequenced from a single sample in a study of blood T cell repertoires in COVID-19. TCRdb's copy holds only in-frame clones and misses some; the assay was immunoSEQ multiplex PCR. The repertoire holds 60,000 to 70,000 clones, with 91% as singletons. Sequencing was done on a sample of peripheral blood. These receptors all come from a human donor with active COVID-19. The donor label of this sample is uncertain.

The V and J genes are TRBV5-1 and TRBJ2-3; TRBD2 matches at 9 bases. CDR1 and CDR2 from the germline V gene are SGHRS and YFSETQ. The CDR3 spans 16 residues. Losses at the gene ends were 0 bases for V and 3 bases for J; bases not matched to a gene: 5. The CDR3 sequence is CASSLAVAGVTDTQYF. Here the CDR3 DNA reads TGCGCCAGCAGCTTGGCGGTAGCGGGAGTGACAGATACGCAGTATTTT.

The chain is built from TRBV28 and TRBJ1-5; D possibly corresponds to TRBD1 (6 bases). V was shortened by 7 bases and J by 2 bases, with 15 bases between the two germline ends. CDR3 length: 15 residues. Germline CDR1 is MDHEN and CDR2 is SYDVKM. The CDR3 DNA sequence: TGTGCCAGCAACGACAGGAAAGTTGGCAATCAGCCCCAGCATTTT. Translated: CASNDRKVGNQPQHF.

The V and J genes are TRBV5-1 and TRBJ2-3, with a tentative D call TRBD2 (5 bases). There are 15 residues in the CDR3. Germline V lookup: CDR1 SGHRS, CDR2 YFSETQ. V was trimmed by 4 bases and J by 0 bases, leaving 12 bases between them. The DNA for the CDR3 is TGCGCCAGCAGCCCGTTAGCGACTAGCACAGATACGCAGTATTTT. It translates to CASSPLATSTDTQYF.

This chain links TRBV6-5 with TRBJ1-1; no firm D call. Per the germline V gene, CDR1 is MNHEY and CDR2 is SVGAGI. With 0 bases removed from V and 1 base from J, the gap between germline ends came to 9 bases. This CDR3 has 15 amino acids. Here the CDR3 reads CASSYSWEGNTEAFF. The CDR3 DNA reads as TGTGCCAGCAGTTACTCTTGGGAGGGGAACACTGAAGCTTTCTTT.

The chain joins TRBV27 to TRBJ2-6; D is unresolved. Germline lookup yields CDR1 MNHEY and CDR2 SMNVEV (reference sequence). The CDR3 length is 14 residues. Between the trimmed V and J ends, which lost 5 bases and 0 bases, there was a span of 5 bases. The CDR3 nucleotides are TGTGCCAGCAGTCCCAGCTCTGGGGCCAACGTCCTGACTTTC. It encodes CASSPSSGANVLTF. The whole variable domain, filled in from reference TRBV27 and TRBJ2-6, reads EAQVTQNPRYLITVTGKKLTVTCSQNMNHEYMSWYRQDPGLGLRQIYYSMNVEVTDKGDVPEGYKVSRKEKRNFPLILESPSPNQTSLYFCASSPSSGANVLTFGAGSRLTVL.

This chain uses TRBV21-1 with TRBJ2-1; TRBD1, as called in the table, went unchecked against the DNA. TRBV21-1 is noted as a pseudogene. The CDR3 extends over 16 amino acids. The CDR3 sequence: CASSRTGTGGWYEQFF. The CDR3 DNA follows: TGTGCCAGCAGCAGAACCGGGACAGGGGGCTGGTATGAGCAGTTCTTC.

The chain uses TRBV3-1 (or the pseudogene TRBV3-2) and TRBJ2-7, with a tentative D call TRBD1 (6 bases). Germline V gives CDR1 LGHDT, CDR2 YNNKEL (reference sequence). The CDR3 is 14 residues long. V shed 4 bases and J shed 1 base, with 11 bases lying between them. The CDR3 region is CASSRAGESYEQYF. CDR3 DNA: TGTGCCAGCAGCCGGGCAGGGGAGTCCTACGAGCAGTACTTC.

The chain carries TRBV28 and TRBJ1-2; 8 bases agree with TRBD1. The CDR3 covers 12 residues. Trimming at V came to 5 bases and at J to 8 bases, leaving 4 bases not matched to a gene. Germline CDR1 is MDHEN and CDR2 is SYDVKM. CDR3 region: CASSQGADGYTF. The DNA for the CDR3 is TGTGCCAGCAGTCAGGGGGCAGACGGCTACACCTTC.

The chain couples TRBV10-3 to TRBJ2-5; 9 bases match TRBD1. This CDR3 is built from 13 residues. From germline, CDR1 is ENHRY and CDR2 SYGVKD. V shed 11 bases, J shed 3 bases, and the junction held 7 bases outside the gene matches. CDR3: CAPARQGEETQYF. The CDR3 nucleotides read TGTGCCCCTGCCCGACAGGGGGAAGAGACCCAGTACTTC.

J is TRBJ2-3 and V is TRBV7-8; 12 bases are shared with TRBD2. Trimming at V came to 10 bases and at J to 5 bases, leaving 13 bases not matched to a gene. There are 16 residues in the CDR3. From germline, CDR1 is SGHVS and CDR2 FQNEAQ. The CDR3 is CATRLAGATRGDTQYF. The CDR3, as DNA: TGTGCCACCCGACTAGCGGGGGCAACCAGAGGAGATACGCAGTATTTT.

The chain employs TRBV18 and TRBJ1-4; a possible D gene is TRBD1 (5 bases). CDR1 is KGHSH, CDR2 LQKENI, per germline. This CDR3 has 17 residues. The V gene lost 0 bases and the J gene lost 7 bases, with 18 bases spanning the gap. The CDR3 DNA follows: TGTGCCAGCTCACCACCGATGGGCAGGGAAAAGGGTGAAAAACTGTTTTTT. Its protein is CASSPPMGREKGEKLFF.